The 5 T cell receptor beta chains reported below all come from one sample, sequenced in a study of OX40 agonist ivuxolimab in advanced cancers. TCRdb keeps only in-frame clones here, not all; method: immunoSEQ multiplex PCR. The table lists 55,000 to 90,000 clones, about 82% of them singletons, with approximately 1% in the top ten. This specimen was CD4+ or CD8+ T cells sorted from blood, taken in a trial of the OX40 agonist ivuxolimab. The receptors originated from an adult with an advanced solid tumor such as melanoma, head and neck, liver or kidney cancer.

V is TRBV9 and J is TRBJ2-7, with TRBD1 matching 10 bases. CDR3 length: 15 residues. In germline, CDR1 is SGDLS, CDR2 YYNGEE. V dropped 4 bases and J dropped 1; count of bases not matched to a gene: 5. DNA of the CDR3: TGTGCCAGCAGCTTACGGACAGGGGGATCCTACGAGCAGTACTTC. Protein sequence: CASSLRTGGSYEQYF.

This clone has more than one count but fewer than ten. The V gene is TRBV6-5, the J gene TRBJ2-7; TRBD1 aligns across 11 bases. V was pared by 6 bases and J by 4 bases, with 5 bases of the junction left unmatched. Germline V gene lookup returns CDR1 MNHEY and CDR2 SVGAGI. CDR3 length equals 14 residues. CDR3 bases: TGTGCCAGCAGGCCGGGACAGGGGGTATACGAGCAGTACTTC. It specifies CASRPGQGVYEQYF.

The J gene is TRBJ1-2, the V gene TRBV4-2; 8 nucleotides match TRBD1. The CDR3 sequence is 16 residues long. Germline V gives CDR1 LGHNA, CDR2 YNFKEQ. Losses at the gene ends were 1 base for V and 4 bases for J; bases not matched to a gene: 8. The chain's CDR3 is CASSQVDRDSGYGYTF. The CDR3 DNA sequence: TGTGCCAGCAGCCAAGTGGACAGGGATTCGGGCTATGGCTACACCTTC.

CDR3 sequence: CASNPGGGPNTQYF. The CDR3 DNA is TGTGCCAGCAACCCCGGGGGGGGGCCAAATACGCAGTATTTT. This chain connects TRBV11-2 to TRBJ2-3, with 8 nucleotides matching TRBD2. The germline V gene has CDR1 SGHAT and CDR2 FQNNGV. V lost 7 bases, J lost 7 bases, and 10 bases stayed unmatched. The CDR3 runs 14 residues.

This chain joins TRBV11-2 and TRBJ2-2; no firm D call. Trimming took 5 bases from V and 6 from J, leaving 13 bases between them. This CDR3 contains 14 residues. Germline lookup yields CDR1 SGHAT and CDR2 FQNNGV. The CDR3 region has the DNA TGTGCCAGCAGCATATTGTGGCGTGCCGGGGAGCTGTTTTTT. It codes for CASSILWRAGELFF.